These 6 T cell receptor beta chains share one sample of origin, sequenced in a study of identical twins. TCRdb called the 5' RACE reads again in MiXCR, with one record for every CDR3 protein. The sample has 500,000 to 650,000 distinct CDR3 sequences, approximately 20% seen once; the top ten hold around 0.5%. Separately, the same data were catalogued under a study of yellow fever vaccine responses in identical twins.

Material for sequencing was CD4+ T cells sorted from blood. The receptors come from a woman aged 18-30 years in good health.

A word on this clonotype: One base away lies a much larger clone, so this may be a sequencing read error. This chain's CDR3 is CASSTREGRFNEQFF. The CDR3 nucleotides are TGTGCCAGTAGTACGCGGGAGGGCCGCTTCAATGAGCAGTTCTTC. This chain uses TRBV19 with TRBJ2-1; 9 bases map to TRBD2. The CDR3 runs to 15 residues. The germline V gene encodes CDR1 LNHDA and CDR2 SQIVND (reference sequence). With V trimmed by 4 bases and J by 6 bases, 7 bases remained unmatched.

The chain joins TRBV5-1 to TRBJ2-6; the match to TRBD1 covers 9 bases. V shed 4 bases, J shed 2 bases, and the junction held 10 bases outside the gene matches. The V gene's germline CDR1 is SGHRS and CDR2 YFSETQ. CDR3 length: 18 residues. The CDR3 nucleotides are TGCGCCAGCAGCCAAGCCGGGACAGGGTCCCCTGGGGCCAACGTCCTGACTTTC. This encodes CASSQAGTGSPGANVLTF.

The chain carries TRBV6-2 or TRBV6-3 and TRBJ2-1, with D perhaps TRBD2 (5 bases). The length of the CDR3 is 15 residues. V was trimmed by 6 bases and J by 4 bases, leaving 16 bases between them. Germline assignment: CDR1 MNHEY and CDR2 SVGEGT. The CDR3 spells CASSDDYGVYNEQFF. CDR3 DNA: TGTGCCAGCAGCGACGACTACGGGGTATACAATGAGCAGTTCTTC.

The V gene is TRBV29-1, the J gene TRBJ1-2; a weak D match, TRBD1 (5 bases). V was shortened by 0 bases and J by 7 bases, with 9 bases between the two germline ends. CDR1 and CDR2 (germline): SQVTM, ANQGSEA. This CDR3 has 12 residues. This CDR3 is CSVEDQGSGYTF. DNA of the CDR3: TGCAGCGTTGAAGATCAGGGAAGTGGCTACACCTTC.

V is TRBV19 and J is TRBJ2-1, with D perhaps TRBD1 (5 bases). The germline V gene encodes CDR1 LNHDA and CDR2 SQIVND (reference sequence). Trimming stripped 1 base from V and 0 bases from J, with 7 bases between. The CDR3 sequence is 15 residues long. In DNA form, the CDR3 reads TGTGCCAGTAGTATAGCCAGGGCCTCCTACAATGAGCAGTTCTTC. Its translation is CASSIARASYNEQFF.

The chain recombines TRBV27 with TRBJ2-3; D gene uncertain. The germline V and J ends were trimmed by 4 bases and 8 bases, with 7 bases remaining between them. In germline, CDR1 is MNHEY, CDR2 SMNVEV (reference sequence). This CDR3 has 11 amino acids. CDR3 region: CASSSLGTQYF. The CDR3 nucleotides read TGTGCCAGCAGTTCTCTGGGTACGCAGTATTTT.